This T cell receptor (beta chain) was sequenced in a study of cytotoxic CD8 clonotypes in ibrutinib-treated CLL. Study details: The study included approximately 12 relapsed/refractory and fewer than 16 treatment-naive patients; roughly 17 had IGHV unmutated disease. Study-level points and caveats: Circulating CD8+ T-cell counts were tracked by baseline clonality, which exceeded that of age-matched healthy donors.

The V and J ends lost 6 bases and 3 bases respectively, with 12 bases between them. CDR3 length: 13 residues. The germline CDR1 and CDR2 sequences are MNHNS and SASEGT. The data were produced by immunoSEQ multiplex PCR, yet TCRdb's version contains in-frame clones alone and is incomplete. Altogether around 160,000 clones are present, more than 65% being singletons, with the ten largest covering roughly 2%. Around 2 micrograms of genomic DNA from cryopreserved PBMCs went into TCR beta libraries. This clone was found once. The antigen remains unidentified. This TCR derives from a human donor with chronic lymphocytic leukemia. The rearrangement uses TRBV6-1 and TRBJ2-7; a weak D match, TRBD1 (6 bases). The specimen was PBMCs, collected after 12 months of ibrutinib treatment. In DNA form, the CDR3 reads TGTGCCAGCAGGAAACCGACAGGCTACGAGCAGTACTTC. This sequence encodes CASRKPTGYEQYF.